This T cell receptor beta chain emerged from a study of tumor-infiltrating lymphocytes in localized non-small cell lung cancer. Across the whole study: Some samples were collected after neoadjuvant chemotherapy; smokers, never-smokers and several histologies were included. Findings of the study overall: Available tissue quantity limited TCR sequencing to a patient subset.

This clone turned up a few times. Its antigen is currently unknown. Generated by immunoSEQ multiplex PCR, the TCRdb table keeps only in-frame clones and is missing some. This sample has more than 3,500 clones; nearly 60% occur once, and the top ten carry about 13%. This sequence was found in a human donor with non-small cell lung cancer. The sequenced sample consisted of uninvolved lung tissue not adjacent to the tumor.

CDR3 region: CASSPGGRDSNQPQHF. CDR3 DNA sequence: TGTGCCAGCAGTCCCGGGGGGAGGGATAGCAATCAGCCCCAGCATTTT. V and J are TRBV28 and TRBJ1-5; tentative D call: TRBD1 (5 bases). This CDR3 is built from 16 residues. In germline, CDR1 is MDHEN, CDR2 SYDVKM. V lost 5 bases, J lost 0 bases, and 14 bases lay in between. The whole variable domain, filled in from reference TRBV28 and TRBJ1-5, reads DVKVTQSSRYLVKRTGEKVFLECVQDMDHENMFWYRQDPGLGLRLIYFSYDVKMKEKGDIPEGYSVSREKKERFSLILESASTNQTSMYLCASSPGGRDSNQPQHFGDGTRLSIL.